These 2 T cell receptor beta chains were sequenced from one sample in a study of PD-L1 blockade in urothelial cancer (dated by TCRdb to about 2017). Explained via the paper, the time point label denotes: pretreatment peripheral blood. Libraries were made using the immunoSEQ multiplex PCR assay. The table was pulled from immuneACCESS by TCRdb, which kept in-frame rearrangements only. Such tables lose some clones; where checked, under half of the loss comes from unresolved V genes, and the rest has no known cause. Within this sample are tens of thousands of clones, with around four fifths of them counted one time only. 1.6% of the sample is in the top ten clones. The sample here was PBMCs, taken around atezolizumab (anti-PD-L1) treatment. All receptors derive from a man in his sixties or seventies with urothelial cancer.

The J gene is TRBJ1-3, the V gene TRBV5-6; 7 bases align to TRBD1. This CDR3 is 16 amino acids long. The germline V gene encodes CDR1 SGHDT and CDR2 YYEEEE. V gave up 0 bases and J gave up 5 bases; unmatched junction bases: 8. The CDR3 region is CASSLDTGEERNTIYF. CDR3 bases: TGTGCCAGCAGCTTGGATACAGGGGAGGAACGAAACACCATATATTTT.

This clone was observed a few times. V is TRBV5-1 and J is TRBJ1-2; D perhaps matches TRBD1 (5 bases). The CDR3 runs 16 residues. V lost 2 bases and J 0 bases, leaving 14 bases between the germline ends. Germline CDR1 reads SGHRS; CDR2 reads YFSETQ. The CDR3 DNA reads TGCGCCAGCAGCTTAAGGGGCGGGGATGCTAACTATGGCTACACCTTC. It yields the protein CASSLRGGDANYGYTF.